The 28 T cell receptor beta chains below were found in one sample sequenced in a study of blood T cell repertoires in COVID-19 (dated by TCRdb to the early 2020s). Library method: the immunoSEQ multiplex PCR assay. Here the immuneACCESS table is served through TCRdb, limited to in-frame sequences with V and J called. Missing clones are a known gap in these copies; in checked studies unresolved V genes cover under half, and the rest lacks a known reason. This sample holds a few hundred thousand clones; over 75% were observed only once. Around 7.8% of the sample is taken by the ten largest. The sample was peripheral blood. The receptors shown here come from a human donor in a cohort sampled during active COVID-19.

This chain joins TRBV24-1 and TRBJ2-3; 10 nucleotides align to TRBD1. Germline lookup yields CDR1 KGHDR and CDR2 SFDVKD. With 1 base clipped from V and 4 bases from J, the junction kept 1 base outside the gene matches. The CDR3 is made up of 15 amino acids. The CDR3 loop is CATSDLGQGADTQYF. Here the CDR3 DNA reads TGTGCCACCAGTGATTTAGGACAGGGGGCAGATACGCAGTATTTT.

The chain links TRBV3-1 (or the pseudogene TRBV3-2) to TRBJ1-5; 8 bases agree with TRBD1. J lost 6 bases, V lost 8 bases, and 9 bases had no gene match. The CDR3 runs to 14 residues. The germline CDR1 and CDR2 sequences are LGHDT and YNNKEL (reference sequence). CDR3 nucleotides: TGTGCCAGCGGTCCGAACAGGGGGAGTCAGCCCCAGCATTTT. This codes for CASGPNRGSQPQHF.

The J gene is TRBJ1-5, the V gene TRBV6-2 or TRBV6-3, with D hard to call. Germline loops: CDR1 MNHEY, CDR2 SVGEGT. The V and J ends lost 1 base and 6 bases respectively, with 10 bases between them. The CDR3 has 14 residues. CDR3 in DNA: TGTGCCAGCAGTTACTTGGCAGTTGGTCAGCCCCAGCATTTT. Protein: CASSYLAVGQPQHF.

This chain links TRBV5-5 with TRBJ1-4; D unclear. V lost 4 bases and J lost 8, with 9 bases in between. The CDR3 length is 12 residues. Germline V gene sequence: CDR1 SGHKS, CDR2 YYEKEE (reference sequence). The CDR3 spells CASSRGLEKLFF. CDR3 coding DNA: TGTGCCAGCAGCCGCGGGTTAGAAAAACTGTTTTTT. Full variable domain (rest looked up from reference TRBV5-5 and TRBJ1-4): DAGVTQSPTHLIKTRGQQVTLRCSPISGHKSVSWYQQVLGQGPQFIFQYYEKEERGRGNFPDRFSARQFPNYSSELNVNALLLGDSALYLCASSRGLEKLFFGSGTQLSVL.

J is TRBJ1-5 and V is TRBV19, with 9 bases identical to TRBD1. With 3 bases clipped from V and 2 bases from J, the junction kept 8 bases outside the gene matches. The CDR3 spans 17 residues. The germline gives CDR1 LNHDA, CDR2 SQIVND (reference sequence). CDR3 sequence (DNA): TGTGCCAGTAGTATCCTCGGGACAGGGTTAGGCAATCAGCCCCAGCATTTT. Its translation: CASSILGTGLGNQPQHF.

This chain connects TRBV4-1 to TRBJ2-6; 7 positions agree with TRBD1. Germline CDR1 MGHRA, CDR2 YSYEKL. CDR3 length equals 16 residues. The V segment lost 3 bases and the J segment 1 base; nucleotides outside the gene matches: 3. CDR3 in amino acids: CASSQLQGSGANVLTF. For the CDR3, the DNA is TGCGCCAGCAGCCAGCTACAGGGGTCTGGGGCCAACGTCCTGACTTTC.

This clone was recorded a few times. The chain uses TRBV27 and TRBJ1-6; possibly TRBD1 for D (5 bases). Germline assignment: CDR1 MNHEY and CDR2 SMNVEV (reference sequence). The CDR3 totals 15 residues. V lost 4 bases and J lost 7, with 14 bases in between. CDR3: CASSSPDKLNSPLHF. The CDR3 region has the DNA TGTGCCAGCAGTTCACCGGACAAGCTAAATTCACCCCTCCACTTT.

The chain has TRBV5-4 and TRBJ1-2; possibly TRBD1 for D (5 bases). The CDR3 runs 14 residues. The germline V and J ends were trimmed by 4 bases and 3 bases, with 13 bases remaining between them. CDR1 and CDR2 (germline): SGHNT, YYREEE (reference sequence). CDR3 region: CASSRRQNDYGYTF. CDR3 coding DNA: TGTGCCAGCAGCCGCCGACAGAACGACTATGGCTACACCTTC. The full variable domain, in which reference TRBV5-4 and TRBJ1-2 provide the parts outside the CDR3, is ETGVTQSPTHLIKTRGQQVTLRCSSQSGHNTVSWYQQALGQGPQFIFQYYREEENGRGNFPPRFSGLQFPNYSSELNVNALELDDSALYLCASSRRQNDYGYTFGSGTRLTVV.

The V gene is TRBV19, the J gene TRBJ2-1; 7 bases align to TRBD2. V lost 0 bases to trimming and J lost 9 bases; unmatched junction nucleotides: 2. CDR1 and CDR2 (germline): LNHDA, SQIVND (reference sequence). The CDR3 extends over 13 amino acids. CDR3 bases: TGTGCCAGTAGTATAGAACTAGCGCGTGAGCAGTTCTTC. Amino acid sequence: CASSIELAREQFF.

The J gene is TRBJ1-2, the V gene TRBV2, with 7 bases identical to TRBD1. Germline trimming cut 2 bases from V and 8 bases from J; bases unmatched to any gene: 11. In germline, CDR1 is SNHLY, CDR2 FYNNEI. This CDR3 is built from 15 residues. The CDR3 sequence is CASSEKATGQGGYTF. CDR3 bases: TGTGCCAGCAGTGAAAAGGCGACAGGGCAAGGAGGCTACACCTTC.

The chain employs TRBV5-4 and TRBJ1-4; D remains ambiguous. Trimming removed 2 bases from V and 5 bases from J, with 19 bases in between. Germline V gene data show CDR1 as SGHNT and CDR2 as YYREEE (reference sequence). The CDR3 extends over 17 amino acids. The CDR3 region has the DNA TGTGCCAGCAGCTTTCGGCAGGCCCATCCCCAAAATGAAAAACTGTTTTTT. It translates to CASSFRQAHPQNEKLFF.

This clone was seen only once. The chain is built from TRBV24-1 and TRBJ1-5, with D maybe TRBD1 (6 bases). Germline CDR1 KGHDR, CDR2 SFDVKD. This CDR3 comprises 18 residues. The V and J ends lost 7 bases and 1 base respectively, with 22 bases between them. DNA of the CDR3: TGTGCCACCAGCTCAGGGGTAACGAAGTTTGGGAGCAATCAGCCCCAGCATTTT. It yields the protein CATSSGVTKFGSNQPQHF.

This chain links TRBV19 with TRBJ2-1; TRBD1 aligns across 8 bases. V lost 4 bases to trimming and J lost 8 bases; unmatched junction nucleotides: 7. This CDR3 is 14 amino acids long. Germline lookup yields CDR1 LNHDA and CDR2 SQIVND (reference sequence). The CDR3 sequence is CASSTRDRFHEQFF. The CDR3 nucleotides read TGTGCCAGTAGTACGAGGGACAGGTTCCATGAGCAGTTCTTC.

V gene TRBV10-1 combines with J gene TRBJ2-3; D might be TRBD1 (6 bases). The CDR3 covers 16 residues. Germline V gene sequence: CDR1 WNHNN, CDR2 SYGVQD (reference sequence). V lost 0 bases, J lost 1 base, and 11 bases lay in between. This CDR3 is CASSESIGGGTDTQYF. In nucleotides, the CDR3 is TGCGCCAGCAGTGAGTCGATTGGGGGCGGCACAGATACGCAGTATTTT.

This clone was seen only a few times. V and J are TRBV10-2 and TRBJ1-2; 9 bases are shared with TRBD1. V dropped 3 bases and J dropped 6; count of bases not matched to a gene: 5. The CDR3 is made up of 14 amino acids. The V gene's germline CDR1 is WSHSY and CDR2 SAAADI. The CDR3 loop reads CASSDRQGVDGYTF. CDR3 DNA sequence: TGCGCCAGCAGTGACCGACAGGGGGTTGATGGCTACACCTTC.

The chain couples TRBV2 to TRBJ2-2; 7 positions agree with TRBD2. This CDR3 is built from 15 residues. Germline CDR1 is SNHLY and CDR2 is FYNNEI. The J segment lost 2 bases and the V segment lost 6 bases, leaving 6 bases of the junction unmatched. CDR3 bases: TGTGCCAGCAGCCCCTCGGGGGGAAACACCGGGGAGCTGTTTTTT. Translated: CASSPSGGNTGELFF.

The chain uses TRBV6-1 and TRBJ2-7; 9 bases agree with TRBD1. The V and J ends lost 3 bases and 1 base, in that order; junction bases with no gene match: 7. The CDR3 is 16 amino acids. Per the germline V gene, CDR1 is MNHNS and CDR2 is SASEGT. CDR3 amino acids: CASSDSTGGQSYEQYF. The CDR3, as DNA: TGTGCCAGCAGTGATTCTACAGGGGGCCAATCCTACGAGCAGTACTTC.

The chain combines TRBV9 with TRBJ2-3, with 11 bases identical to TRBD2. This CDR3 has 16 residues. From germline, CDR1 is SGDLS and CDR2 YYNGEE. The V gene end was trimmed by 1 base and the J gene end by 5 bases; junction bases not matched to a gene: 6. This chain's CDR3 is CASSVRNSGRGDTQYF. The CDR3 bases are TGTGCCAGCAGCGTAAGGAATAGCGGGAGGGGAGATACGCAGTATTTT.

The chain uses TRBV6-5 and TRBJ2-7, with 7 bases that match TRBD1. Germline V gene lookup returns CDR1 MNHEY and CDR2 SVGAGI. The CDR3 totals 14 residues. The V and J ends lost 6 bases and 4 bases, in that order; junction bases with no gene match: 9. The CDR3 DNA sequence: TGTGCCAGCAGGTGGGCAGGGGGTCTATACGAGCAGTACTTC. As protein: CASRWAGGLYEQYF.

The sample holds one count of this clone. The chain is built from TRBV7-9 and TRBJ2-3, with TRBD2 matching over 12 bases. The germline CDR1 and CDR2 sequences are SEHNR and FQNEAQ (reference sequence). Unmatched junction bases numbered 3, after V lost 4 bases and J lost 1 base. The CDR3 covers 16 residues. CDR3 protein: CASSSPSGGGTDTQYF. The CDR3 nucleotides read TGTGCCAGCAGCTCCCCTAGCGGGGGGGGCACAGATACGCAGTATTTT.

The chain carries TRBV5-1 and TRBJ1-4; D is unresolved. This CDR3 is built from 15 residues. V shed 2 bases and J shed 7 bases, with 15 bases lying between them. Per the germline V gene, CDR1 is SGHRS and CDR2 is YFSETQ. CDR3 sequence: CASSFSGLIGEKLFF. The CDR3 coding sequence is TGCGCCAGCAGCTTTTCGGGTTTGATAGGTGAAAAACTGTTTTTT.

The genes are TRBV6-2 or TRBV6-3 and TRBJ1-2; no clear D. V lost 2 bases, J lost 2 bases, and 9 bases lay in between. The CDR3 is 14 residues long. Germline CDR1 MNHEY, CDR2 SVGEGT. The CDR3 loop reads CASSYGGENYGYTF. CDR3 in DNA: TGTGCCAGCAGTTACGGCGGTGAGAACTATGGCTACACCTTC.

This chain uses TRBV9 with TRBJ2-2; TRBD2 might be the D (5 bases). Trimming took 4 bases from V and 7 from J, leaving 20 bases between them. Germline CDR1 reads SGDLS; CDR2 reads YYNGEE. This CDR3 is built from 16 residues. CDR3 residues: CASSSWLTTEGGELFF. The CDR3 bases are TGTGCCAGCAGCTCGTGGTTGACTACTGAGGGCGGGGAGCTGTTTTTT.

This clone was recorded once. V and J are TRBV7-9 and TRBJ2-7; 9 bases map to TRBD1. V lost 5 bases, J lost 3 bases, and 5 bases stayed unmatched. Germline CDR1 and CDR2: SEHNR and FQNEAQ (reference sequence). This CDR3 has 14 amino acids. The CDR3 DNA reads TGTGCCAGCAGCACGGGACAGGGTGTCTACGAGCAGTACTTC. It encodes CASSTGQGVYEQYF.

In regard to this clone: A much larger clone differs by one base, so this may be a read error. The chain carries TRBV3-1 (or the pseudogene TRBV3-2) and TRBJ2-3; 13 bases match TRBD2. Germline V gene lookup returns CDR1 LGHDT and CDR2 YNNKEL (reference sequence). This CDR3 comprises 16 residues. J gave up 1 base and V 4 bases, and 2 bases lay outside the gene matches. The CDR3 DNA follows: TGTGCCAGCAGCCTCGGACTAGCGGGGGGCACAGATACGCAGTATTTT. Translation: CASSLGLAGGTDTQYF.

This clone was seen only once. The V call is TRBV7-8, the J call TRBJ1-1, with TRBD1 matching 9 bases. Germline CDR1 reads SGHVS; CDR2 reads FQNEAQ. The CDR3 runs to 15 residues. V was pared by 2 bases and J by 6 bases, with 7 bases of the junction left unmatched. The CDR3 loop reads CASSLSVGTGSEAFF. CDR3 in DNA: TGTGCCAGCAGCTTAAGCGTCGGGACAGGGTCTGAAGCTTTCTTT.

The CDR3 DNA reads as TGTGCCAGCAGCGTAGGACTCTTCTGGGACGAGCAGTACTTC. The encoded protein is CASSVGLFWDEQYF. J is TRBJ2-7 and V is TRBV9; D is unresolved. This CDR3 is 14 amino acids long. Germline V gene sequence: CDR1 SGDLS, CDR2 YYNGEE. Trimming left V 0 bases short and J 5 bases short, with 12 bases between.

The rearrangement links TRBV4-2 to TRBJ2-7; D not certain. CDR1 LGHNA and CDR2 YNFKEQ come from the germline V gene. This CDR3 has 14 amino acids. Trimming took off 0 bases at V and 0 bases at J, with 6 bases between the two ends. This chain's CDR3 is CASSQDYGSYEQYF. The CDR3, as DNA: TGTGCCAGCAGCCAAGACTACGGCTCCTACGAGCAGTACTTC.